This is a list of T cell receptor beta chains from one sample in a study of breast tumors, draining lymph nodes, adjacent tissues. TCRdb reprocessed the multiplex PCR reads with MiXCR, giving one entry per CDR3 protein. The table shows 150,000 to 200,000 distinct CDR3 sequences, with 30% to 35% occurring only once. Sequenced sample: axillary lymph node tissue. The receptor source for this set is a female donor with breast cancer. Some clones in this sample may be carry-over from other donors' samples. Both conserved end residues are part of each CDR3. The D gene is left open where the match is weak. Clone size is shown for a subset of rows, as once, few, many or a class of expanded clone.

>NA|TRBJ2-6|14|NA|TRBV6-6
CAPRGGSGANVLTF
TGTGCTCCCCGGGGAGGCTCTGGGGCCAACGTCCTGACTTTC
>TRBD1|TRBJ2-1|15|NA|TRBV6-2/TRBV6-3
CASSSTGGTYNEQFF
TGTGCCAGCAGTTCTACAGGGGGAACCTACAATGAGCAGTTCTTC
>TRBD2|TRBJ2-3|16|many|TRBV12-3/TRBV12-4
CASSLSGGGATDTQYF
TGTGCCAGCAGTTTAAGTGGCGGGGGGGCCACAGATACGCAGTATTTT
>NA|TRBJ2-7|15|few|TRBV27
CASSSRGGSSYEQYF
TGTGCCAGCAGTTCCAGGGGGGGCAGCTCCTACGAGCAGTACTTC
>TRBD2|TRBJ2-1|16|many|TRBV6-5
CASIGTSGGRYNEQFF
TGTGCCAGCATTGGGACTAGCGGGGGCCGCTACAATGAGCAGTTCTTC
>NA|TRBJ1-6|18|NA|TRBV7-9
CASSSNQIGHSYNSPLHF
TGTGCCAGCAGCTCCAATCAAATAGGGCACTCCTATAATTCACCCCTCCACTTT
>TRBD2|TRBJ2-5|17|many|TRBV4-1
CASSREYGTSGGKTQYF
TGCGCCAGCAGCCGAGAGTACGGGACTAGCGGGGGGAAGACCCAGTACTTC
>NA|TRBJ2-5|15|once|TRBV19
CASSKMGGTQETQYF
TGTGCCAGTAGTAAGATGGGCGGGACTCAGGAGACCCAGTACTTC
>NA|TRBJ2-1|14|NA|TRBV5-4
CASSLAAFNNEQFF
TGTGCCAGCAGCTTGGCAGCGTTTAACAATGAGCAGTTCTTC
>NA|TRBJ1-5|15|many|TRBV19
CASSWQLYSNQPQHF
TGTGCCAGTAGCTGGCAGCTCTATAGCAATCAGCCCCAGCATTTT
>NA|TRBJ1-3|12|NA|TRBV10-1
CASSDTRNTIYF
TGCGCCAGCAGTGATACAAGGAACACCATATATTTT
>NA|TRBJ1-5|16|few|TRBV3-1
CASSQSRTPLDQPQHF
TGTGCCAGCAGCCAGTCGCGGACCCCACTGGATCAGCCCCAGCATTTT
>NA|TRBJ2-5|14|few|TRBV5-8
CASSHMLSGETQYF
TGTGCCAGCAGCCATATGCTAAGCGGGGAGACCCAGTACTTC
>NA|TRBJ2-1|13|many|TRBV2
CASRGRNNNEQFF
TGTGCCAGCAGAGGACGGAATAACAATGAGCAGTTCTTC
>NA|TRBJ2-3|14|NA|TRBV5-4
CASSFSGTPYTQYF
TGTGCCAGCAGCTTTAGCGGTACACCCTATACGCAGTATTTT
>TRBD1|TRBJ2-7|15|many|TRBV7-3
CASSLNGQGVGEQYF
TGTGCCAGCAGCTTAAATGGGCAGGGGGTCGGCGAGCAGTACTTC
>NA|TRBJ1-6|15|few|TRBV9
CASSESTGGNSPLHF
TGTGCCAGCAGCGAGTCCACGGGGGGGAATTCACCCCTCCACTTT
>NA|TRBJ1-6|15|many|TRBV12-3/TRBV12-4
CASSLGRRGNSPLHF
TGTGCCAGCAGTTTAGGGCGTAGGGGCAATTCACCCCTCCACTTT
>NA|TRBJ2-5|15|NA|TRBV5-8
CVSSLDEGLGEAQYF
TGTGTCAGCAGCTTGGATGAGGGGCTTGGGGAGGCCCAGTACTTC
>NA|TRBJ1-4|17|NA|TRBV19
CASSMRSGAATNEKLFF
TGTGCCAGTAGTATGAGGTCAGGGGCTGCAACTAATGAAAAACTGTTTTTT
>NA|TRBJ2-3|14|NA|TRBV5-5
CASSRDGGTDTQYF
TGTGCCAGCAGCCGGGACGGGGGAACAGATACGCAGTATTTT
>NA|TRBJ1-2|13|NA|TRBV7-2
CASSWANRYGYTF
TGTGCCAGCAGCTGGGCCAACCGCTATGGCTACACCTTC
>TRBD1|TRBJ2-7|14|few|TRBV28
CASTQQGLPYEQYF
TGTGCCAGCACCCAACAGGGGTTACCCTATGAGCAGTACTTC
>NA|TRBJ2-5|14|NA|TRBV18
CASSPPGRTETQYF
TGTGCCAGCTCACCACCGGGTCGCACAGAGACCCAGTACTTC
>NA|TRBJ1-3|17|many|TRBV7-2
CASSLIAGGASGNTIYF
TGTGCCAGCAGCTTGATTGCGGGGGGCGCCTCTGGAAACACCATATATTTT
>TRBD1|TRBJ2-5|15|NA|TRBV20-1
CSARGTGDLRETQYF
TGCAGTGCTAGAGGGACAGGGGACCTCCGAGAGACCCAGTACTTC
>TRBD2|TRBJ2-5|16|many|TRBV12-3/TRBV12-4
CASSLGLAVDQETQYF
TGTGCCAGCAGTTTGGGACTAGCGGTCGATCAAGAGACCCAGTACTTC
>NA|TRBJ2-2|11|many|TRBV30
CALDLTGELFF
TGTGCCCTAGATTTGACCGGGGAGCTGTTTTTT
>NA|TRBJ1-1|14|many|TRBV7-3
CASSFSGTGTEAFF
TGTGCCAGCAGCTTTTCCGGGACGGGTACCGAAGCTTTCTTT
>TRBD1|TRBJ1-6|15|NA|TRBV25-1
CASSEPGGGDSPPHF
TGTGCCAGCAGCGAACCAGGGGGCGGCGATTCACCCCCCCACTTT
>NA|TRBJ2-1|12|many|TRBV12-5
CASGLSNNEQFF
TGTGCTAGTGGTTTGAGTAACAATGAGCAGTTCTTC
>TRBD2|TRBJ2-1|14|many|TRBV20-1
CSAIPRDYWNEQFF
TGCAGTGCTATACCCCGGGACTACTGGAATGAGCAGTTCTTC
>NA|TRBJ2-5|12|many|TRBV20-1
CSARDTWETQYF
TGCAGTGCACGGGACACTTGGGAGACCCAGTACTTC
>NA|TRBJ1-5|13|many|TRBV3-1
CASSLGSDTPQHF
TGTGCCAGCAGCTTGGGCAGTGATACACCCCAGCATTTT
>TRBD2|TRBJ2-3|15|many|TRBV19
CASSVTSGSPDTQYF
TGTGCCAGTAGCGTTACTAGCGGGAGTCCAGATACGCAGTATTTT
>NA|TRBJ2-2|15|many|TRBV9
CASSVVDGPTGELFF
TGTGCCAGCAGCGTAGTGGACGGACCGACCGGGGAGCTGTTTTTT
>NA|TRBJ2-3|14|many|TRBV20-1
CSAAPYPPPDTQYF
TGCAGTGCTGCCCCTTACCCCCCGCCAGATACGCAGTATTTT
>NA|TRBJ2-1|16|many|TRBV9
CASSSRTLSSYNEQFF
TGTGCCAGCAGCTCTCGGACTCTGAGCTCCTACAATGAGCAGTTCTTC
>NA|TRBJ2-3|17|NA|TRBV7-8
CASSLSPEWGSTDPQYF
TGTGCCAGCAGCCTTAGCCCGGAGTGGGGTAGCACAGATCCGCAGTATTTT
>NA|TRBJ2-7|18|NA|TRBV25-1
CASSYSSGGPLSSYEQYF
TGTGCCAGCAGTTACTCGTCTGGGGGGCCTTTGAGCTCCTACGAGCAGTACTTC
>NA|TRBJ2-6|17|few|TRBV28
CASSLRSFSSGANVLTF
TGTGCCAGCAGCCTGCGGAGCTTCAGCTCTGGGGCCAACGTCCTGACTTTC
>NA|TRBJ2-1|14|many|TRBV18
CASSRDTAYNEQFF
TGTGCCAGCTCTCGGGACACGGCATACAATGAGCAGTTCTTC
>TRBD1|TRBJ2-3|15|NA|TRBV4-1
CASSQDGTGEGAQYF
TGCGCCAGCAGCCAAGACGGGACAGGGGAAGGTGCGCAGTATTTT
>NA|TRBJ1-3|15|NA|TRBV7-9
CASSRNQGSGNTIYF
TGTGCCAGCAGCCGTAACCAGGGGTCTGGAAACACCATATATTTT
>NA|TRBJ2-2|15|NA|TRBV7-2
CASSLKVGGAGELFF
TGTGCCAGCAGCTTAAAAGTGGGGGGTGCCGGGGAGCTGTTTTTT
>NA|TRBJ2-2|12|many|TRBV10-1
CASSSVTGELFF
TGCGCCAGCAGTTCGGTCACCGGGGAGCTGTTTTTT
>NA|TRBJ2-3|16|many|TRBV5-1
CASSLEGGPAWDTQYF
TGCGCCAGCAGCCTCGAGGGGGGTCCCGCTTGGGATACGCAGTATTTT
>NA|TRBJ2-2|16|few|TRBV27
CASSLSAVGLGGELFF
TGTGCCAGCAGTTTATCGGCCGTGGGGCTCGGCGGGGAGCTGTTTTTT
>TRBD2|TRBJ2-7|15|many|TRBV6-4
CASSVEPGGLYEQYF
TGTGCCAGCAGTGTTGAACCGGGAGGGCTTTACGAGCAGTACTTC
>NA|TRBJ1-1|13|NA|TRBV10-2
CASSEWWNTEAFF
TGCGCCAGCAGTGAGTGGTGGAACACTGAAGCTTTCTTT